This TCR beta chain derives from a study of OX40 agonist ivuxolimab in advanced cancers. The wider study: Every 2 weeks, patients got intravenous ivuxolimab at one of six dose levels (0.01-10 mg/kg). Therapy given before enrollment (anti-PD-1, anti-PD-L1 or anti-CTLA-4) was allowed, and over 35% had some. A partial response was reached by three patients: one with hepatocellular carcinoma and two with cutaneous melanoma.

Study-wide points: At 0.1 to 3.0 mg/kg and by week 6, clonal expansion occurred in CD4+ and CD8+ blood T cells.

Trimming cost V 4 bases and J 1 base; bases outside gene matches: 6. CDR1 is ENHRY and CDR2 is SYGVKD in the germline V gene. The CDR3 is 15 residues long. The assay was immunoSEQ multiplex PCR, and TCRdb's table has in-frame clones only and misses some. Among about 77,000 clones listed, 65% to 90% were seen once. As regards this clone: The antigen is unknown.

V usage is TRBV10-3 and J usage is TRBJ1-2; 7 bases align to TRBD1. The sample was CD4+ or CD8+ T cells sorted from blood, taken in a trial of the OX40 agonist ivuxolimab. The clonotype originates from an adult with an advanced solid tumor such as melanoma, head and neck, liver or kidney cancer. As DNA, the CDR3 is TGTGCCATCAGTGGGAGACAGGGTGGTAACTATGGCTACACCTTC. Amino acids: CAISGRQGGNYGYTF.